The 30 T cell receptor beta chains below all came from one sample that was sequenced in a study of T cell responses to AZD1222 COVID-19 vaccine. The repertoire was sequenced with immunoSEQ multiplex PCR; TCRdb's copy has only in-frame clones and lacks some. The data hold about 110,000 clones, with 82% observed a single time. Sequencing used peripheral blood, obtained on day 0 of AZD1222 vaccination. Every receptor here comes from an adult in good health.

This clone was observed a handful of times. The chain carries TRBV7-6 and TRBJ1-5; D is uncertain. The CDR3 length is 16 residues. Trimming pared 1 base from V and 0 bases from J, leaving 10 bases between. CDR1 and CDR2 (germline): SGHVS, FNYEAQ. As DNA, the CDR3 is TGTGCCAGCAGCTTAGTGTCAGGAGCTAGCAATCAGCCCCAGCATTTT. Its protein product is CASSLVSGASNQPQHF.

The chain couples TRBV4-3 to TRBJ1-1; D not certain. V lost 3 bases and J lost 1, with 18 bases in between. This CDR3 comprises 17 residues. Germline values: CDR1 LGHNA, CDR2 YSLEER. Here the CDR3 DNA reads TGCGCCAGCAGCCAGGTTTTTCTGGGAGGACCGAACACTGAAGCTTTCTTT. Its protein is CASSQVFLGGPNTEAFF.

The table lists this clone with a count of one. The genes are TRBV7-9 and TRBJ2-1; perhaps D is TRBD1 or TRBD2 (6 bases each). This CDR3 has 17 amino acids. V shed 5 bases and J shed 5 bases, with 22 bases lying between them. Looked up from germline, CDR1 is SEHNR and CDR2 is FQNEAQ (reference sequence). The CDR3 DNA follows: TGTGCCAGCAGCCCATATCGCCAGCTGGGGGGCGACAATGAGCAGTTCTTC. This codes for CASSPYRQLGGDNEQFF.

The V and J genes are TRBV19 and TRBJ2-1; either TRBD1 or TRBD2 may fit D (5 bases each). The CDR3 has 13 amino acids. Germline V gene sequence: CDR1 LNHDA, CDR2 SQIVND (reference sequence). V lost 7 bases to trimming and J lost 8 bases, with 15 bases between them. The CDR3 loop reads CASTNGGTDEQFF. The CDR3 bases are TGTGCCAGTACCAATGGGGGAACAGATGAGCAGTTCTTC.

V usage is TRBV5-4 and J usage is TRBJ1-3, with a weak D call TRBD1 (6 bases). Between the trimmed V and J ends, which lost 0 bases and 8 bases, there was a span of 9 bases. The CDR3 sequence is 13 residues long. Germline assignment: CDR1 SGHNT and CDR2 YYREEE (reference sequence). The CDR3 DNA reads as TGTGCCAGCAGCTTGGATGCAGGGGACACCATATATTTT. Translation: CASSLDAGDTIYF.

The gene calls are TRBV6-2 or TRBV6-3 and TRBJ2-7; tentatively, D is TRBD1 or TRBD2 (5 bases each). Trimming took 3 bases from V and 0 from J, leaving 12 bases between them. The germline V gene has CDR1 MNHEY and CDR2 SVGEGT. This CDR3 has 15 residues. The CDR3, as DNA: TGTGCCAGCAGTTATCAGCAGGGACCCTCCTACGAGCAGTACTTC. Its translation is CASSYQQGPSYEQYF.

This clone is a singleton in its sample. The rearrangement uses TRBV10-3 and TRBJ2-2; 11 bases map to TRBD2. Trimming removed 11 bases from V and 2 bases from J; junction bases left unmatched: 13. The CDR3 is 17 amino acids. Germline V lookup: CDR1 ENHRY, CDR2 SYGVKD. The CDR3 DNA is TGTGCCGCGAGCCCGGGACTAGCGGCTTCAAACACCGGGGAGCTGTTTTTT. Its protein is CAASPGLAASNTGELFF.

This rearrangement joins TRBV30 to TRBJ1-6; TRBD1 matches 7 bases. The CDR3 contains 14 residues. The J segment lost 3 bases and the V segment lost 5 bases, leaving 4 bases of the junction unmatched. From germline, CDR1 is GTSNPN and CDR2 SVGIG (reference sequence). Here the CDR3 DNA reads TGTGCCTGGGCGACAGGGAACTATAATTCACCCCTCCACTTT. Its protein is CAWATGNYNSPLHF.

About this clone: Different DNA sequences within this sample yield the same CDR3. The V and J genes are TRBV7-8 and TRBJ1-1; D is uncertain. This CDR3 spans 14 amino acids. V gave up 1 base and J gave up 2 bases, with 8 bases separating them. The V gene's germline CDR1 is SGHVS and CDR2 FQNEAQ. The CDR3 nucleotides read TGTGCCAGCAGCTTAGTATCGGGTAACACTGAAGCTTTCTTT. Its protein is CASSLVSGNTEAFF.

The CDR3 region has the DNA TGTGCCAGTAGCACTACAGGGGAGAACTATGGCTACACCTTC. Translated, it gives CASSTTGENYGYTF. The chain links TRBV19 to TRBJ1-2, with 7 nucleotides matching TRBD1. This CDR3 contains 14 residues. Germline V gene data show CDR1 as LNHDA and CDR2 as SQIVND (reference sequence). V lost 6 bases, J lost 2 bases, and 6 bases stayed unmatched.

The J gene is TRBJ1-2, the V gene TRBV11-1; D call uncertain. There are 14 residues in the CDR3. V was trimmed by 5 bases and J by 2 bases, leaving 12 bases between them. Germline CDR1 SGHAT, CDR2 FQDESV (reference sequence). The CDR3 protein is CASSPSAGNYGYTF. CDR3 DNA sequence: TGTGCCAGCAGCCCCTCGGCCGGAAACTATGGCTACACCTTC. Variable domain in full (rest from reference TRBV11-1 and TRBJ1-2): EAEVAQSPRYKITEKSQAVAFWCDPISGHATLYWYRQILGQGPELLVQFQDESVVDDSQLPKDRFSAERLKGVDSTLKIQPAELGDSAMYLCASSPSAGNYGYTFGSGTRLTVV.

This chain connects TRBV12-1 to TRBJ2-7; TRBD2 reflects the table's D call only, with no check against the DNA. TRBV12-1 is noted as a pseudogene. The CDR3 covers 15 residues. The chain's CDR3 is CASSFRLATTYEQYF. DNA of the CDR3: TGTGCCAGCAGCTTCCGACTAGCGACGACCTACGAGCAGTACTTC.

In regard to this clone: This same CDR3 is encoded by further DNA sequences in the sample. This chain links TRBV6-5 with TRBJ2-7; 9 bases line up with TRBD2. CDR3 length: 15 residues. Germline lookup yields CDR1 MNHEY and CDR2 SVGAGI. V shed 0 bases, J shed 1 base, and the junction held 1 base outside the gene matches. In DNA form, the CDR3 reads TGTGCCAGCAGTTACTCTAGCGGGGGATCCTACGAGCAGTACTTC. Its translation is CASSYSSGGSYEQYF.

This rearrangement joins TRBV4-2 to TRBJ1-3; D possibly corresponds to TRBD1 (5 bases). V lost 0 bases, J lost 0 bases, and 15 bases lay in between. Germline CDR1 LGHNA, CDR2 YNFKEQ. CDR3 length: 18 amino acids. The CDR3 bases are TGTGCCAGCAGCCAAGAGGTGACAGTGAGACTCTCTGGAAACACCATATATTTT. Protein: CASSQEVTVRLSGNTIYF.

The chain carries TRBV7-8 and TRBJ2-3, with D unresolved. The CDR3 extends over 14 amino acids. Trimming stripped 2 bases from V and 3 bases from J, with 9 bases between. The germline gives CDR1 SGHVS, CDR2 FQNEAQ. The CDR3, as DNA: TGTGCCAGCAGCTTAAGGGCGGCGACAGATACGCAGTATTTT. It specifies CASSLRAATDTQYF.

The chain recombines TRBV12-3 or TRBV12-4 with TRBJ2-1; tentatively, D is TRBD1 (8 bases). Trimming stripped 5 bases from V and 8 bases from J, with 13 bases between. The CDR3 sequence is 13 residues long. The CDR3 DNA follows: TGTGCCAGCAGTAGGACAGGGAGGGATGAGCAGTTCTTC. It translates to CASSRTGRDEQFF.

This clone has just one count. The CDR3 protein is CASSVDVAGAGGEQFF. In DNA, the CDR3 is TGTGCCAGCAGCGTAGATGTAGCGGGGGCAGGAGGGGAGCAGTTCTTC. The gene calls are TRBV9 and TRBJ2-1; 9 bases fit TRBD2. The CDR3 consists of 16 residues. The J segment lost 10 bases and the V segment lost 0 bases, leaving 11 bases of the junction unmatched. Germline-derived CDR1 and CDR2 are SGDLS and YYNGEE.

The chain couples TRBV9 to TRBJ1-4, with a weak D call TRBD1 (5 bases). Germline V gene sequence: CDR1 SGDLS, CDR2 YYNGEE. V lost 4 bases and J lost 4, with 14 bases in between. The length of the CDR3 is 15 residues. Written as DNA, the CDR3 is TGTGCCAGCAGCCAATCCGGGACTTATAATGAAAAACTGTTTTTT. This gives the protein CASSQSGTYNEKLFF.

This clone turned up a few times. V and J are TRBV6-5 and TRBJ2-4, with D possibly matching TRBD1 (6 bases). V shed 8 bases and J shed 4 bases, with 12 bases lying between them. There are 13 residues in the CDR3. The germline gives CDR1 MNHEY, CDR2 SVGAGI. The CDR3 protein is CASGRRGKNIQYF. In DNA, the CDR3 is TGTGCCAGCGGCAGAAGGGGGAAAAACATTCAGTACTTC.

Remarks on this clone: A junction end diverges from the germline sequence, so it may reflect a read error. Within the sample, other DNA sequences also encode this same CDR3. The gene calls are TRBV5-1 and TRBJ2-1; no firm D call. CDR1 is SGHRS and CDR2 is YFSETQ in the germline V gene. The length of the CDR3 is 13 residues. This chain's CDR3 is CASRLDSYNEQFF. CDR3 DNA: TGCGCCAGCAGGTTGGACTCCTACAATGAGCAGTTCTTC.

This clone was detected once. The rearrangement uses TRBV9 and TRBJ2-6; D remains unclear. This CDR3 spans 16 amino acids. V lost 2 bases and J 0 bases, leaving 9 bases between the germline ends. Germline-derived CDR1 and CDR2 are SGDLS and YYNGEE. CDR3 coding DNA: TGTGCCAGCAGCGTGAAACGGGTCTCTGGGGCCAACGTCCTGACTTTC. Translating it yields CASSVKRVSGANVLTF. Combining the CDR3 with reference TRBV9 and TRBJ2-6 gives the whole variable domain DSGVTQTPKHLITATGQRVTLRCSPRSGDLSVYWYQQSLDQGLQFLIQYYNGEERAKGNILERFSAQQFPDLHSELNLSSLELGDSALYFCASSVKRVSGANVLTFGAGSRLTVL.

The rearrangement links TRBV5-5 to TRBJ1-1, with a possible D match to TRBD1 (6 bases). This CDR3 is 13 amino acids long. CDR1 is SGHKS, CDR2 YYEKEE, per germline (reference sequence). V lost 7 bases, J lost 4 bases, and 14 bases lay in between. The CDR3 loop reads CASERGGGTEAFF. DNA of the CDR3: TGTGCCAGCGAAAGGGGGGGAGGCACTGAAGCTTTCTTT.

The chain joins TRBV5-5 to TRBJ2-2; D remains ambiguous. The ends were cut back, 0 bases at V and 0 bases at J, with 9 bases in the middle. CDR3 length: 16 amino acids. Germline V lookup: CDR1 SGHKS, CDR2 YYEKEE (reference sequence). The CDR3 DNA is TGTGCCAGCAGCTTGGGCGTCACCCCGAACACCGGGGAGCTGTTTTTT. Protein sequence: CASSLGVTPNTGELFF. Full variable domain (outside the CDR3, taken from reference TRBV5-5 and TRBJ2-2): DAGVTQSPTHLIKTRGQQVTLRCSPISGHKSVSWYQQVLGQGPQFIFQYYEKEERGRGNFPDRFSARQFPNYSSELNVNALLLGDSALYLCASSLGVTPNTGELFFGEGSRLTVL.

The chain uses TRBV11-2 and TRBJ2-3; 9 bases are a match to TRBD2. The trim removed 1 base at V and 4 bases at J, leaving 6 bases unmatched. Germline lookup yields CDR1 SGHAT and CDR2 FQNNGV. The CDR3 extends over 16 amino acids. The DNA of the CDR3 is TGTGCCAGCAGCTTAGTAGCGGGGGAGGGCGCAGATACGCAGTATTTT. It yields the protein CASSLVAGEGADTQYF.

The chain recombines TRBV5-1 with TRBJ1-6; D may be TRBD1 (5 bases). The CDR3 totals 16 residues. Per the germline V gene, CDR1 is SGHRS and CDR2 is YFSETQ. V lost 4 bases and J 7 bases, leaving 18 bases between the germline ends. The CDR3 DNA reads as TGCGCCAGCAGCATCCTGGGCGACAGTCTGAATTCACCCCTCCACTTT. Its protein product is CASSILGDSLNSPLHF.

This chain joins TRBV30 and TRBJ1-2; 8 bases are shared with TRBD1. Unmatched junction bases numbered 13, after V lost 3 bases and J lost 7 bases. Germline values: CDR1 GTSNPN, CDR2 SVGIG (reference sequence). This CDR3 is 15 amino acids long. CDR3 region: CAWRGDRGVPAGYTF. The CDR3 DNA reads as TGTGCCTGGAGAGGTGACAGGGGAGTTCCCGCTGGCTACACCTTC.

The table lists this clone with a count of one. CDR3 sequence reads: CASSPGTGWKYEQYF. Here the CDR3 DNA reads TGTGCCAGCAGCCCTGGGACGGGATGGAAATACGAGCAGTACTTC. The chain recombines TRBV11-1 with TRBJ2-7; D tentatively fits TRBD1 or TRBD2 (5 bases each). Germline CDR1 and CDR2: SGHAT and FQDESV (reference sequence). CDR3 length: 15 residues. Trimming removed 5 bases from V and 4 bases from J, with 18 bases in between.

CDR3 amino acids: CASSWAEYGYTF. The CDR3 DNA is TGCGCCAGCAGCTGGGCTGAGTACGGCTACACCTTC. V is TRBV5-1 and J is TRBJ1-2; no clear D gene. CDR3 length: 12 residues. CDR1 and CDR2 from the germline V gene are SGHRS and YFSETQ. The ends were cut back, 3 bases at V and 8 bases at J, with 11 bases in the middle.

The chain joins TRBV12-3 or TRBV12-4 to TRBJ1-5; no definite D call. The V end lost 4 bases, the J end lost 11 bases, and 9 bases lay between the germline ends. The CDR3 spans 11 residues. CDR3 sequence (DNA): TGTGCCAGCAGTTCACTAAGGGCCCAGCATTTT. The encoded protein is CASSSLRAQHF.

This chain joins TRBV12-3 or TRBV12-4 and TRBJ1-2; D gene uncertain. The CDR3 contains 13 residues. With 7 bases removed from V and 5 bases from J, the gap between germline ends came to 14 bases. The CDR3 DNA follows: TGTGCCAGCACCTCGGCTAATCGATATGGCTACACCTTC. This encodes CASTSANRYGYTF.